The 29 T cell receptor beta chains given below trace back to one sample, sequenced in a study of multiple sclerosis patients with progressive multifocal leukoencephalopathy. TCRdb's copy holds only in-frame clones and misses some; the assay was immunoSEQ multiplex PCR. The table lists under 40,000 clones, nearly 95% of them singletons. As to time point: before natalizumab initiation. Source material: PBMCs. Source of these receptors: a man aged 25-45 years with multiple sclerosis.

CDR3 region: CASSSLLREGVADTQYF. The CDR3 bases are TGCGCCAGCAGCTCCCTACTGCGGGAAGGTGTCGCAGATACGCAGTATTTT. The rearrangement uses TRBV5-1 and TRBJ2-3; D is possibly TRBD2 (6 bases). V gave up 3 bases and J gave up 4 bases, with 21 bases separating them. The CDR3 loop spans 17 amino acids. In germline, CDR1 is SGHRS, CDR2 YFSETQ.

V usage is TRBV27 and J usage is TRBJ1-5; possibly TRBD1 for D (6 bases). Deletions cut 6 bases from V and 7 bases from J, with 22 bases between. The CDR3 runs to 16 residues. Looked up from germline, CDR1 is MNHEY and CDR2 is SMNVEV (reference sequence). The CDR3 DNA sequence: TGTGCCAGCAGCCCAGCCGGGTCAGGGGCAGACCAGCCCCAGCATTTT. Its protein is CASSPAGSGADQPQHF.

The V call is TRBV23-1, the J call TRBJ2-5; D might be TRBD1 or TRBD2, each matching 5 bases. TRBV23-1 is an ORF, and what it does is uncertain. Trimming took off 0 bases at V and 1 base at J, with 12 bases between the two ends. This CDR3 comprises 16 residues. Here the CDR3 DNA reads TGCGCCAGCAGTCAATCGACTGGGGGAATCCAAGAGACCCAGTACTTC. This codes for CASSQSTGGIQETQYF.

The rearrangement joins TRBV18 to TRBJ1-3; a possible D gene is TRBD1 (6 bases). The V end was cut by 5 bases, the J end by 8 bases, with 22 bases between. CDR1 is KGHSH, CDR2 LQKENI, per germline. The CDR3 totals 16 residues. The CDR3 bases are TGTGCCAGCTCAACCCGAGGGGGAGAGAAGGCGGACACCATATATTTT. Encoded protein: CASSTRGGEKADTIYF.

V gene TRBV27 combines with J gene TRBJ1-2; possibly TRBD1 for D (6 bases). The V gene lost 3 bases and the J gene lost 5 bases, with 16 bases spanning the gap. From germline, CDR1 is MNHEY and CDR2 SMNVEV (reference sequence). The CDR3 is 15 amino acids. The CDR3 nucleotides read TGTGCCAGCAGTTTGCGGACAGAGAAGGGTTATGGCTACACCTTC. Amino acids: CASSLRTEKGYGYTF.

V usage is TRBV19 and J usage is TRBJ1-6; TRBD1 aligns across 7 bases. This CDR3 has 15 residues. The ends lost 5 bases at V and 5 bases at J; junction bases unmatched: 6. CDR1 and CDR2 from the germline V gene are LNHDA and SQIVND (reference sequence). Here the CDR3 reads CASSHLGTDNSPLHF. As DNA, the CDR3 is TGTGCCAGTAGTCATCTCGGGACAGATAATTCACCCCTCCACTTT.

The chain is built from TRBV7-3 and TRBJ2-5; D is perhaps TRBD2 (5 bases). V was shortened by 7 bases and J by 2 bases, with 20 bases between the two germline ends. The CDR3 is made up of 16 amino acids. CDR1 and CDR2 from the germline V gene are SGHTA and FQGTGA. The CDR3 reads CASIPAQSGLQETQYF. As DNA, the CDR3 is TGTGCCAGCATTCCCGCCCAAAGCGGCCTTCAAGAGACCCAGTACTTC.

Only one count was recorded for this clone. The CDR3 nucleotides read TGCGCCAGCAGGGGAACCATAATGAACACTGAAGCTTTCTTT. Translated: CASRGTIMNTEAFF. The rearrangement links TRBV5-1 to TRBJ1-1; unclear D gene. Germline CDR1 is SGHRS and CDR2 is YFSETQ. The CDR3 sequence is 14 residues long. V was pared by 5 bases and J by 0 bases, with 11 bases between.

The rearrangement joins TRBV6-5 to TRBJ1-6; possibly TRBD1 for D (5 bases). The germline V and J ends were trimmed by 6 bases and 5 bases, with 11 bases remaining between them. CDR3 size: 14 residues. Germline CDR1 MNHEY, CDR2 SVGAGI. The CDR3 coding sequence is TGTGCCAGCAGCCAAATAGGGGATAATTCACCCCTCCACTTT. Its protein is CASSQIGDNSPLHF.

V and J are TRBV27 and TRBJ2-3; D call uncertain. Germline loops: CDR1 MNHEY, CDR2 SMNVEV (reference sequence). Trimming removed 5 bases from V and 2 bases from J, with 14 bases in between. The CDR3 is 15 residues long. CDR3 loop: CASSPTSFFTDTQYF. In DNA, the CDR3 is TGTGCCAGCAGTCCGACGTCCTTCTTCACAGATACGCAGTATTTT.

The V call is TRBV9, the J call TRBJ2-2; no definite D call. V was trimmed by 4 bases and J by 10 bases, leaving 17 bases between them. Germline CDR1 reads SGDLS; CDR2 reads YYNGEE. The length of the CDR3 is 14 residues. The CDR3 sequence is CASSSFSGALELFF. Written as DNA, the CDR3 is TGTGCCAGCAGCTCCTTTTCTGGAGCCCTGGAGCTGTTTTTT.

V usage is TRBV6-6 and J usage is TRBJ2-7; TRBD1 might be the D (6 bases). V lost 6 bases, J lost 5 bases, and 11 bases lay in between. This CDR3 spans 12 amino acids. Per the germline V gene, CDR1 is MNHNY and CDR2 is SVGAGI (reference sequence). CDR3 amino acids: CASSHRDHEQYV. The CDR3 DNA sequence: TGTGCCAGCAGCCACAGGGACCACGAGCAGTACGTC.

This clone came up once. The chain recombines TRBV19 with TRBJ2-5; 8 bases line up with TRBD1. This CDR3 region has 15 residues. Germline lookup yields CDR1 LNHDA and CDR2 SQIVND (reference sequence). V shed 6 bases, J shed 3 bases, and the junction held 9 bases outside the gene matches. The CDR3 is CASSAGTGEEETQYF. The CDR3 nucleotides read TGTGCCAGTAGCGCCGGGACAGGAGAAGAAGAGACCCAGTACTTC.

The chain uses TRBV7-7 and TRBJ2-5, with D hard to call. The germline gives CDR1 SSHAT, CDR2 FNYEAQ (reference sequence). There are 13 residues in the CDR3. V lost 5 bases, J lost 1 base, and 8 bases lay in between. The CDR3, as DNA: TGTGCCAGCAGCATCCGAGTCCAAGAGACCCAGTACTTC. Protein: CASSIRVQETQYF.

The rearrangement joins TRBV6-1 to TRBJ2-7; D possibly uses TRBD1 or TRBD2 (5 bases each). The CDR3 contains 13 residues. V dropped 8 bases and J dropped 1 base, with 12 bases sitting between them. The germline V gene encodes CDR1 MNHNS and CDR2 SASEGT. CDR3 residues: CASGSGPSYEQYF. Here the CDR3 DNA reads TGTGCCAGCGGATCGGGACCGTCCTACGAGCAGTACTTC.

CDR3 protein: CASSYPSGRETQYF. The CDR3 DNA reads as TGTGCCAGCTCATACCCCTCTGGGAGGGAGACCCAGTACTTC. The J gene is TRBJ2-5, the V gene TRBV18, with a tentative D call TRBD2 (6 bases). Germline CDR1 KGHSH, CDR2 LQKENI. This CDR3 has 14 residues. Trimming took 5 bases from V and 5 from J, leaving 15 bases between them.

The gene calls are TRBV11-3 and TRBJ2-5; D gene unclear. V was trimmed by 1 base and J by 2 bases, leaving 11 bases between them. Per germline, CDR1 SGHNT and CDR2 YENEEA. The CDR3 has 15 residues. DNA for the CDR3: TGTGCCAGCAGCTTAGTTAGGGTTTCTCAAGAGACCCAGTACTTC. Its translation is CASSLVRVSQETQYF.

This clone was picked up a small number of times. The V and J genes are TRBV11-2 and TRBJ1-1, with 7 bases aligning to TRBD1. CDR1 is SGHAT, CDR2 FQNNGV, per germline. The junction had 8 bases not matched to a gene; V was cut back by 6 bases and J by 4 bases. This CDR3 has 14 residues. The CDR3 sequence is CASSIGRGGTEAFF. The CDR3 DNA reads as TGTGCCAGCAGTATAGGCAGGGGGGGCACTGAAGCTTTCTTT.

This rearrangement joins TRBV21-1 to TRBJ2-7; the table's D call TRBD1 went unverified against the DNA. TRBV21-1 is a pseudogene segment. This CDR3 is built from 16 residues. The CDR3 DNA is TGTGCCAGCAGCAAAAATCCGGACAGGAGCTCCTACGAGCAGTACTTC. Translation gives CASSKNPDRSSYEQYF.

V is TRBV25-1 and J is TRBJ1-2; D is possibly TRBD1 (6 bases). The CDR3 runs to 12 residues. Germline CDR1 MGHDK, CDR2 SYGVNS. Trimming stripped 1 base from V and 14 bases from J, with 14 bases between. This CDR3 is CASSESEGVLTF. The CDR3 nucleotides are TGTGCCAGCAGTGAATCGGAGGGGGTATTGACCTTC.

This sequence joins TRBV2 and TRBJ2-7, with a weak D call TRBD1 (5 bases). The length of the CDR3 is 14 residues. The germline CDR1 and CDR2 sequences are SNHLY and FYNNEI. The CDR3 here is CVTSPSQGQYEQYF. The CDR3 nucleotides read TGTGTCACATCACCCTCCCAGGGCCAGTACGAGCAGTACTTC.

The CDR3 here is CAGTASSYNEQFF. The CDR3 region has the DNA TGTGCCGGCACGGCCAGCTCCTACAATGAGCAGTTCTTC. This chain connects TRBV7-9 to TRBJ2-1; no clear D. Germline V gene data show CDR1 as SEHNR and CDR2 as FQNEAQ (reference sequence). The CDR3 runs 13 residues. V lost 11 bases and J lost 0, with 11 bases in between.

The gene calls are TRBV7-2 and TRBJ1-5; 9 nucleotides align to TRBD1. The V segment lost 6 bases and the J segment 2 bases; nucleotides outside the gene matches: 5. Germline V gene sequence: CDR1 SGHTA, CDR2 FQGNSA. This CDR3 has 15 residues. CDR3: CASRGTGRGNQPQHF. CDR3 coding DNA: TGTGCCAGCAGGGGGACAGGGAGGGGCAATCAGCCCCAGCATTTT.

This chain joins TRBV5-4 and TRBJ2-5; D may correspond to TRBD1 or TRBD2 (5 bases each). Germline loops: CDR1 SGHNT, CDR2 YYREEE (reference sequence). V was shortened by 2 bases and J by 5 bases, with 10 bases between the two germline ends. The CDR3 runs to 13 residues. The CDR3: CASSLVGEETQYF. CDR3 nucleotide sequence: TGTGCCAGCAGCTTAGTAGGGGAGGAGACCCAGTACTTC. The full variable domain, in which reference TRBV5-4 and TRBJ2-5 provide the parts outside the CDR3, is ETGVTQSPTHLIKTRGQQVTLRCSSQSGHNTVSWYQQALGQGPQFIFQYYREEENGRGNFPPRFSGLQFPNYSSELNVNALELDDSALYLCASSLVGEETQYFGPGTRLLVL.

The V call is TRBV29-1, the J call TRBJ1-6; no clear D gene. The germline V gene has CDR1 SQVTM and CDR2 ANQGSEA. CDR3 length: 13 residues. Trimming pared 3 bases from V and 7 bases from J, leaving 10 bases between. CDR3: CSVEHQQNSPLHF. The CDR3 DNA follows: TGCAGCGTTGAGCACCAGCAGAATTCACCCCTCCACTTT.

This clone was observed a handful of times. This chain connects TRBV10-3 to TRBJ2-7, with 7 bases that match TRBD1. The V gene end was trimmed by 5 bases and the J gene end by 4 bases; junction bases not matched to a gene: 2. The CDR3 is made up of 12 amino acids. Germline values: CDR1 ENHRY, CDR2 SYGVKD. The CDR3, as DNA: TGTGCCATCAGTTTACAGGGGTACGAGCAGTACGTC. Protein sequence: CAISLQGYEQYV.

This rearrangement joins TRBV15 to TRBJ2-1; 7 bases fit TRBD2. With 8 bases clipped from V and 10 bases from J, the junction kept 11 bases outside the gene matches. The CDR3 totals 13 residues. Germline-derived CDR1 and CDR2 are LNHNV and YYDKDF (reference sequence). The CDR3 DNA reads TGTGCCACCGGAACGGGACTACATGGGGAGCAGTTCTTC. Translated, it gives CATGTGLHGEQFF.

This clone appeared once. This sequence joins TRBV11-3 and TRBJ1-1; a possible D gene is TRBD1 (6 bases). CDR1 is SGHNT and CDR2 is YENEEA in the germline V gene. The CDR3 extends over 16 amino acids. The ends were cut back, 3 bases at V and 0 bases at J, with 14 bases in the middle. CDR3 nucleotide sequence: TGTGCCAGCAGCTTCCCTACAGGGCCCATGAACACTGAAGCTTTCTTT. Protein product: CASSFPTGPMNTEAFF. Full variable domain (rest looked up from reference TRBV11-3 and TRBJ1-1): EAGVVQSPRYKIIEKKQPVAFWCNPISGHNTLYWYLQNLGQGPELLIRYENEEAVDDSQLPKDRFSAERLKGVDSTLKIQPAELGDSAVYLCASSFPTGPMNTEAFFGQGTRLTVV.

The chain uses TRBV27 and TRBJ2-4; D remains unclear. Trimming took 3 bases from V and 2 from J, leaving 11 bases between them. Germline values: CDR1 MNHEY, CDR2 SMNVEV (reference sequence). The CDR3 sequence is 15 residues long. This CDR3 is CASSFSWVTKNIQYF. The CDR3 bases are TGTGCCAGCAGTTTCAGTTGGGTCACCAAAAACATTCAGTACTTC.